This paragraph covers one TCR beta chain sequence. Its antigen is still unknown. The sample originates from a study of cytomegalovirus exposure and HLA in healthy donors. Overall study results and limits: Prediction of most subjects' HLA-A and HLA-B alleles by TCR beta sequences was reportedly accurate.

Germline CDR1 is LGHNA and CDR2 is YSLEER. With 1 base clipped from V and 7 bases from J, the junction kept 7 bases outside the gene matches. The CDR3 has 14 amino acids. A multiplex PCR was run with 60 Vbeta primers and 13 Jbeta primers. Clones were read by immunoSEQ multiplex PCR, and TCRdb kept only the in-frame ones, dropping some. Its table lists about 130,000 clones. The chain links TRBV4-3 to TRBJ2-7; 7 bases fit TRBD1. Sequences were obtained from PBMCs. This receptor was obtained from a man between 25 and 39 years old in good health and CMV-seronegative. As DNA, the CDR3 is TGCGCCAGCAGCCAAGGGGCAGGGGGTGAAGAGCAGTACTTC. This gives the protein CASSQGAGGEEQYF.